A selection of T cell receptor beta chains follows, all from one sample in a study of beta chain features in type 1 diabetes. Repertoires were generated with immunoSEQ multiplex PCR, while TCRdb's copy carries only in-frame clones and drops some. The top ten clones hold more than 0.9% of a sample with some 270,000 clones, about 7.8% of them seen once. The sequenced sample was central memory CD4+ T cells from blood. Receptors were obtained from a woman between 18 and 29 years old in good health. CDR3s include the opening cysteine and the closing phenylalanine or tryptophan. Fields, in order: J gene, clone size, D gene, V gene, CDR3 protein, CDR3 DNA. The D gene is left open where the match is weak. Clone size is not always given. Where it is, it says once, few, many or a class for expanded clones.

J gene: TRBJ2-1; clone size: few; D gene: .; V gene: TRBV9; CDR3 protein: CASSVGALSSYNEQFF; CDR3 DNA: TGTGCCAGCAGCGTAGGGGCGTTGAGCTCCTACAATGAGCAGTTCTTC
J gene: TRBJ1-1; clone size: .; D gene: .; V gene: TRBV29-1; CDR3 protein: CSVQTGYTEAFF; CDR3 DNA: TGCAGCGTTCAAACAGGGTACACTGAAGCTTTCTTT
J gene: TRBJ2-3; clone size: many; D gene: .; V gene: TRBV9; CDR3 protein: CASSAHSPDTQYF; CDR3 DNA: TGTGCCAGCAGCGCCCATAGCCCGGATACGCAGTATTTT
J gene: TRBJ1-2; clone size: .; D gene: .; V gene: TRBV7-2; CDR3 protein: CASSLLDYGYTF; CDR3 DNA: TGTGCCAGCAGCTTACTGGACTATGGCTACACCTTC
J gene: TRBJ1-6; clone size: few; D gene: .; V gene: TRBV5-4; CDR3 protein: CASSHRTVGYSPLHF; CDR3 DNA: TGTGCCAGCAGCCACCGGACAGTCGGATATTCACCCCTCCACTTT
J gene: TRBJ2-7; clone size: few; D gene: TRBD2; V gene: TRBV9; CDR3 protein: CASSVSAGVGEQYF; CDR3 DNA: TGTGCCAGCAGCGTATCGGCGGGAGTGGGCGAGCAGTACTTC
J gene: TRBJ2-2; clone size: .; D gene: .; V gene: TRBV9; CDR3 protein: CASSVLQGTGELFF; CDR3 DNA: TGTGCCAGCAGCGTTTTGCAGGGGACCGGGGAGCTGTTTTTT
J gene: TRBJ1-1; clone size: .; D gene: TRBD1; V gene: TRBV6-5; CDR3 protein: CASSPSPGTGPFF; CDR3 DNA: TGTGCCAGCAGCCCCTCTCCCGGGACAGGCCCTTTCTTT
J gene: TRBJ1-2; clone size: .; D gene: TRBD1; V gene: TRBV7-2; CDR3 protein: CASSPRTGEGYTF; CDR3 DNA: TGTGCCAGCAGCCCGCGGACAGGGGAGGGCTACACCTTC
J gene: TRBJ2-3; clone size: .; D gene: .; V gene: TRBV7-2; CDR3 protein: CASSTRISTDTQYF; CDR3 DNA: TGTGCCAGCAGTACGCGAATTAGCACAGATACGCAGTATTTT
J gene: TRBJ2-7; clone size: .; D gene: .; V gene: TRBV6-6; CDR3 protein: CASQGQFYEQYF; CDR3 DNA: TGTGCCAGCCAAGGACAGTTCTACGAGCAGTACTTC
J gene: TRBJ1-4; clone size: few; D gene: TRBD1; V gene: TRBV6-6; CDR3 protein: CASSHRGGEKLFF; CDR3 DNA: TGTGCCAGCAGTCACAGGGGGGGTGAAAAACTGTTTTTT
J gene: TRBJ1-2; clone size: .; D gene: .; V gene: TRBV7-9; CDR3 protein: CASSLAETYGYTF; CDR3 DNA: TGTGCCAGCAGCTTAGCAGAGACCTATGGCTACACCTTC
J gene: TRBJ1-2; clone size: .; D gene: .; V gene: TRBV6-5; CDR3 protein: CASSYQGMRSGYTF; CDR3 DNA: TGTGCCAGCAGTTACCAGGGGATGAGGTCTGGCTACACCTTC
J gene: TRBJ1-5; clone size: .; D gene: .; V gene: TRBV10-3; CDR3 protein: CAISESERSGYQPQHF; CDR3 DNA: TGTGCCATCAGTGAGTCGGAGAGATCGGGATATCAGCCCCAGCATTTT
J gene: TRBJ2-2; clone size: few; D gene: TRBD1; V gene: TRBV5-4; CDR3 protein: CASRSGQEPTGELFF; CDR3 DNA: TGTGCCAGCAGATCGGGACAGGAACCCACCGGGGAGCTGTTTTTT
J gene: TRBJ2-3; clone size: .; D gene: .; V gene: TRBV2; CDR3 protein: CASRADSGSWDTQYF; CDR3 DNA: TGTGCCAGCAGGGCGGACTCTGGGAGTTGGGATACGCAGTATTTT
J gene: TRBJ2-5; clone size: .; D gene: .; V gene: TRBV5-4; CDR3 protein: CASSLGQWSQETQYF; CDR3 DNA: TGTGCCAGCAGCTTAGGACAGTGGTCCCAAGAGACCCAGTACTTC
J gene: TRBJ2-7; clone size: .; D gene: .; V gene: TRBV6-5; CDR3 protein: CASSSAFPSYEQYF; CDR3 DNA: TGTGCCAGCAGTTCGGCCTTTCCGTCCTACGAGCAGTACTTC
J gene: TRBJ2-1; clone size: few; D gene: .; V gene: TRBV5-1; CDR3 protein: CASRPTSSYNEQFF; CDR3 DNA: TGCGCCAGCAGGCCTACTAGTTCCTACAATGAGCAGTTCTTC
J gene: TRBJ2-5; clone size: few; D gene: .; V gene: TRBV11-2; CDR3 protein: CASSLTGSGETQYF; CDR3 DNA: TGTGCCAGCAGCTTGACCGGGAGCGGGGAGACCCAGTACTTC
J gene: TRBJ2-5; clone size: few; D gene: .; V gene: TRBV14; CDR3 protein: CASSAGWGLQETQYF; CDR3 DNA: TGTGCCAGCAGCGCAGGGTGGGGGTTACAAGAGACCCAGTACTTC
J gene: TRBJ1-2; clone size: .; D gene: .; V gene: TRBV19; CDR3 protein: CASVEAGRQLNYGYTF; CDR3 DNA: TGTGCCAGCGTAGAGGCTGGACGGCAGCTTAACTATGGCTACACCTTC
J gene: TRBJ1-6; clone size: many; D gene: .; V gene: TRBV2; CDR3 protein: CASSVRTLHF; CDR3 DNA: TGTGCCAGCAGTGTAAGGACCCTCCACTTT
J gene: TRBJ1-1; clone size: .; D gene: .; V gene: TRBV6-5; CDR3 protein: CASSYGGGTEAFF; CDR3 DNA: TGTGCCAGCAGTTACGGGGGTGGCACTGAAGCTTTCTTT
J gene: TRBJ1-5; clone size: many; D gene: TRBD1; V gene: TRBV19; CDR3 protein: CASPTALPDRGSGNQPQHF; CDR3 DNA: TGTGCCAGCCCAACGGCACTGCCGGACAGGGGGTCAGGGAATCAGCCCCAGCATTTT
J gene: TRBJ2-2; clone size: .; D gene: .; V gene: TRBV5-1; CDR3 protein: CASSLVGAGELFF; CDR3 DNA: TGCGCCAGCAGCTTGGTCGGAGCCGGGGAGCTGTTTTTT
J gene: TRBJ2-1; clone size: many; D gene: TRBD2; V gene: TRBV4-2; CDR3 protein: CASSSGTRGEQFF; CDR3 DNA: TGTGCCAGCAGCAGCGGGACTAGAGGAGAGCAGTTCTTC
J gene: TRBJ1-3; clone size: .; D gene: TRBD1; V gene: TRBV2; CDR3 protein: CASGQQGNTIYF; CDR3 DNA: TGTGCCAGCGGCCAACAGGGGAACACCATATATTTT
J gene: TRBJ1-1; clone size: .; D gene: .; V gene: TRBV7-3; CDR3 protein: CASSLVRLDTEAFF; CDR3 DNA: TGTGCCAGCAGCTTAGTCCGGTTGGACACTGAAGCTTTCTTT
J gene: TRBJ2-2; clone size: few; D gene: .; V gene: TRBV2; CDR3 protein: CASSADRTGELFF; CDR3 DNA: TGTGCCAGCAGTGCTGACAGGACCGGGGAGCTGTTTTTT
J gene: TRBJ2-3; clone size: few; D gene: .; V gene: TRBV28; CDR3 protein: CASSLLQGIADTQYF; CDR3 DNA: TGTGCCAGCAGTTTACTACAGGGAATTGCAGATACGCAGTATTTT
J gene: TRBJ2-1; clone size: .; D gene: TRBD1; V gene: TRBV9; CDR3 protein: CASSSGDRGYNEQFF; CDR3 DNA: TGTGCCAGCAGCTCCGGGGACAGGGGCTACAATGAGCAGTTCTTC
J gene: TRBJ1-2; clone size: .; D gene: .; V gene: TRBV9; CDR3 protein: CASSFRAGGYTF; CDR3 DNA: TGTGCCAGCAGCTTTCGCGCGGGAGGCTACACCTTC
J gene: TRBJ1-1; clone size: few; D gene: .; V gene: TRBV9; CDR3 protein: CASSVGNRNTEAFF; CDR3 DNA: TGTGCCAGCAGCGTAGGGAACAGAAACACTGAAGCTTTCTTT
J gene: TRBJ2-7; clone size: few; D gene: TRBD1; V gene: TRBV7-9; CDR3 protein: CASSLGTGTVGGEQYF; CDR3 DNA: TGTGCCAGCAGCTTAGGTACCGGGACAGTCGGTGGGGAGCAGTACTTC
J gene: TRBJ2-7; clone size: few; D gene: .; V gene: TRBV2; CDR3 protein: CASSKDRRPEQYF; CDR3 DNA: TGTGCCAGCAGTAAAGACCGACGCCCCGAGCAGTACTTC
J gene: TRBJ2-3; clone size: .; D gene: .; V gene: TRBV7-2; CDR3 protein: CASSPGPSPPLDTQYF; CDR3 DNA: TGTGCCAGCAGCCCGGGACCATCTCCGCCCCTGGATACGCAGTATTTT
J gene: TRBJ1-2; clone size: few; D gene: .; V gene: TRBV2; CDR3 protein: CAPGKNGYTF; CDR3 DNA: TGTGCCCCCGGGAAAAATGGCTACACCTTC
J gene: TRBJ2-3; clone size: .; D gene: TRBD2; V gene: TRBV6-6; CDR3 protein: CASSYHSGGRKDTQYF; CDR3 DNA: TGTGCCAGCAGTTACCATAGCGGGGGTCGGAAAGATACGCAGTATTTT
J gene: TRBJ2-7; clone size: .; D gene: TRBD2; V gene: TRBV5-4; CDR3 protein: CASSLAGTSGGLSYEQYF; CDR3 DNA: TGTGCCAGCAGCTTAGCTGGGACTAGCGGGGGCCTCTCCTACGAGCAGTACTTC
J gene: TRBJ2-5; clone size: few; D gene: TRBD1; V gene: TRBV5-1; CDR3 protein: CASSFGTGVIQETQYF; CDR3 DNA: TGCGCCAGCAGCTTCGGGACAGGGGTCATTCAAGAGACCCAGTACTTC
J gene: TRBJ1-5; clone size: .; D gene: TRBD1; V gene: TRBV6-1; CDR3 protein: CASKPPGGDLRHF; CDR3 DNA: TGTGCCAGCAAACCCCCAGGGGGCGACCTCCGGCATTTT
J gene: TRBJ2-5; clone size: many; D gene: TRBD1; V gene: TRBV5-1; CDR3 protein: CASSLDRGSRETQYF; CDR3 DNA: TGCGCCAGCAGCTTGGACAGGGGGTCTCGAGAGACCCAGTACTTC
J gene: TRBJ1-4; clone size: .; D gene: .; V gene: TRBV7-9; CDR3 protein: CASSPAQGPNEKLFF; CDR3 DNA: TGTGCCAGCAGCCCTGCGCAGGGGCCTAATGAAAAACTGTTTTTT
J gene: TRBJ2-3; clone size: many; D gene: TRBD1; V gene: TRBV6-1; CDR3 protein: CAGGQASTDTQYF; CDR3 DNA: TGTGCCGGGGGACAGGCTAGCACAGATACGCAGTATTTT
J gene: TRBJ2-2; clone size: .; D gene: .; V gene: TRBV5-6; CDR3 protein: CASTRGVPTGELFF; CDR3 DNA: TGTGCCAGCACCCGCGGTGTACCCACCGGGGAGCTGTTTTTT
J gene: TRBJ2-2; clone size: .; D gene: TRBD1; V gene: TRBV9; CDR3 protein: CASSATRQSGQGRTGELFF; CDR3 DNA: TGTGCCAGCAGCGCCACCCGTCAGTCGGGACAGGGTCGAACCGGGGAGCTGTTTTTT
J gene: TRBJ2-1; clone size: few; D gene: TRBD2; V gene: TRBV9; CDR3 protein: CASSHTSASSYNEQFF; CDR3 DNA: TGTGCCAGCAGCCATACTAGCGCGAGCTCCTACAATGAGCAGTTCTTC
J gene: TRBJ2-1; clone size: few; D gene: .; V gene: TRBV30; CDR3 protein: CAWSDPGTHNEQFF; CDR3 DNA: TGTGCCTGGAGTGACCCAGGGACTCACAATGAGCAGTTCTTC
J gene: TRBJ2-5; clone size: few; D gene: .; V gene: TRBV11-2; CDR3 protein: CASNLRGLQETQYF; CDR3 DNA: TGTGCCAGCAACCTGCGGGGACTCCAAGAGACCCAGTACTTC
J gene: TRBJ2-5; clone size: few; D gene: TRBD2; V gene: TRBV7-2; CDR3 protein: CASSFGGETQYF; CDR3 DNA: TGCGCCAGCAGCTTCGGGGGGGAGACCCAGTACTTC
J gene: TRBJ2-3; clone size: .; D gene: TRBD2; V gene: TRBV9; CDR3 protein: CASSLGLAGSSDTQYF; CDR3 DNA: TGTGCCAGCAGCTTAGGACTAGCGGGGTCATCAGATACGCAGTATTTT